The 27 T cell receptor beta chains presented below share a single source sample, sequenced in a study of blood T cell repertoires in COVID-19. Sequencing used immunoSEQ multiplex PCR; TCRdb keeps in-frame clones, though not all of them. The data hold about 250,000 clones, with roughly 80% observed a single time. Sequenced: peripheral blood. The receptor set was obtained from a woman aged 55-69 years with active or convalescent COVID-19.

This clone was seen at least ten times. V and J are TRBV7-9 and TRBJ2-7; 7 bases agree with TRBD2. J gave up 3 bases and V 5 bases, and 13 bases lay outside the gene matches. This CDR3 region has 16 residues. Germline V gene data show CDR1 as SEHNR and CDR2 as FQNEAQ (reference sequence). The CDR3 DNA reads TGTGCCAGCAGCCGGGCGGGTCTAGCGGAGATCTACGAGCAGTACTTC. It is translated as CASSRAGLAEIYEQYF.

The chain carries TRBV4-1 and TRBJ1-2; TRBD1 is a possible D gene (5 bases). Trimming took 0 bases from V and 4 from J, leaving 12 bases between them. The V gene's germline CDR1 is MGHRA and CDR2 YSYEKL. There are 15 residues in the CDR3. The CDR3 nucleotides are TGCGCCAGCAGCCAAGATCGGACACCAGGCTATGGCTACACCTTC. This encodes CASSQDRTPGYGYTF.

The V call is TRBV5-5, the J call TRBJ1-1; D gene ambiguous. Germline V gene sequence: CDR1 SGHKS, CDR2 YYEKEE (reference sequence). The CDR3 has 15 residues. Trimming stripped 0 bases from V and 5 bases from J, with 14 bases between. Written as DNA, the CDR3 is TGTGCCAGCAGCTTGGCTTCGGGGTTTTTGACTGAAGCTTTCTTT. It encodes CASSLASGFLTEAFF.

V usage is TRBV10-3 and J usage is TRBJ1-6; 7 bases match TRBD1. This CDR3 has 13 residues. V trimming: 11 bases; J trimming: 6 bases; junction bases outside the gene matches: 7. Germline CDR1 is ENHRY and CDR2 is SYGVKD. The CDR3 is CAYGTAINSPLHF. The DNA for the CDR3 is TGTGCCTATGGGACAGCGATTAATTCACCCCTCCACTTT.

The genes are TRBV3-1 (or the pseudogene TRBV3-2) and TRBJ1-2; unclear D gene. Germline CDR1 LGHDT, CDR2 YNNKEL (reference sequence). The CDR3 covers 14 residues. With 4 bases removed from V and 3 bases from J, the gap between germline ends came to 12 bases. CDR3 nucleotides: TGTGCCAGCAGCCCTACGAGAGTTGACTATGGCTACACCTTC. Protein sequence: CASSPTRVDYGYTF.

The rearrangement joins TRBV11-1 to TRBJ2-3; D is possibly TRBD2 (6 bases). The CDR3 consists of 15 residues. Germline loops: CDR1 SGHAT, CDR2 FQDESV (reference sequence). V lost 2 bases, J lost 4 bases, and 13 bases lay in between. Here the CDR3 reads CASSLLGGTADTQYF. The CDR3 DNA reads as TGTGCCAGCAGCTTATTGGGGGGAACCGCAGATACGCAGTATTTT.

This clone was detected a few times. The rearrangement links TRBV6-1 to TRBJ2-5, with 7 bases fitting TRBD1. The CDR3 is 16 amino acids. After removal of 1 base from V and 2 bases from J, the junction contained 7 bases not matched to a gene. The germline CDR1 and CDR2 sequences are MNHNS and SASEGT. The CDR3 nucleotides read TGTGCCAGCAGTGAAGTGGACAGGATACTACAAGAGACCCAGTACTTC. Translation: CASSEVDRILQETQYF.

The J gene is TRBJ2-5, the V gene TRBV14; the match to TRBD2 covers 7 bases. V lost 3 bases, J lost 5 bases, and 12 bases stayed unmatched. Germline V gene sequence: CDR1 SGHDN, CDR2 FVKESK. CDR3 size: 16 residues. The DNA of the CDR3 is TGTGCCAGCAGCCAGAGGAGAGCGGGAAGTTGGGAGACCCAGTACTTC. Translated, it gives CASSQRRAGSWETQYF.

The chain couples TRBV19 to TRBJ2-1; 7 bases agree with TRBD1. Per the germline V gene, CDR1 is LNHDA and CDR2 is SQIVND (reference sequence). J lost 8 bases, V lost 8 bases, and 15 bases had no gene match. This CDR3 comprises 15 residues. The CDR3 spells CASGRDSEFVDEQFF. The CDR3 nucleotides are TGTGCCAGTGGTAGGGACAGCGAATTCGTCGATGAGCAGTTCTTC.

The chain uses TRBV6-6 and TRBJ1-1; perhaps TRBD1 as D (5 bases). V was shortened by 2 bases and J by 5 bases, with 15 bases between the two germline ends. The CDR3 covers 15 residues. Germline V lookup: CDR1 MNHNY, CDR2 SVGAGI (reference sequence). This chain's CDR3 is CASSYPPGVWTEAFF. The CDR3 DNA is TGTGCCAGCAGTTACCCCCCGGGGGTATGGACTGAAGCTTTCTTT.

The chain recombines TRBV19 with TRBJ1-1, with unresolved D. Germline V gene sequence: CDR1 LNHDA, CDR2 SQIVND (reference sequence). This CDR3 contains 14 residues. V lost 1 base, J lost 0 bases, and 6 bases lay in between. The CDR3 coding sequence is TGTGCCAGTAGTATAGGGCAGATGAACACTGAAGCTTTCTTT. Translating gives CASSIGQMNTEAFF.

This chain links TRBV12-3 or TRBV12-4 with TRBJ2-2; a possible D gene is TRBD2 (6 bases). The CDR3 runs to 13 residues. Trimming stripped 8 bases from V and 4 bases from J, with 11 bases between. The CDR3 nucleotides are TGTGCCAGCCAGCGGGTTCCCACCGGGGAGCTGTTTTTT. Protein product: CASQRVPTGELFF.

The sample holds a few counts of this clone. CDR3 nucleotide sequence: TGTGCCAGCAGTCTTGGACTAGCGGGGGCAGATACGCAGTATTTT. Translated: CASSLGLAGADTQYF. This chain joins TRBV2 and TRBJ2-3; 13 bases map to TRBD2. Germline CDR1 is SNHLY and CDR2 is FYNNEI. The CDR3 runs to 15 residues. The V segment lost 5 bases and the J segment 4 bases; nucleotides outside the gene matches: 3.

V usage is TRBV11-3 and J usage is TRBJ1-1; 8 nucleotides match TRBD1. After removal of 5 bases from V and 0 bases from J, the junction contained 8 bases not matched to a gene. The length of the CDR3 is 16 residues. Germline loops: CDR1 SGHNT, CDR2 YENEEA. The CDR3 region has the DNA TGTGCCAGCAGCCCCGGACAGGGCGAATTGAACACTGAAGCTTTCTTT. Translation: CASSPGQGELNTEAFF.

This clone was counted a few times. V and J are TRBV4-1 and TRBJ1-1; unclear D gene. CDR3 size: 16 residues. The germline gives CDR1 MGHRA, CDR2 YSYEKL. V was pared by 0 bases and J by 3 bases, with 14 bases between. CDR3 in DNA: TGCGCCAGCAGCCAAGATGGAGACACGGGGTACACTGAAGCTTTCTTT. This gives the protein CASSQDGDTGYTEAFF.

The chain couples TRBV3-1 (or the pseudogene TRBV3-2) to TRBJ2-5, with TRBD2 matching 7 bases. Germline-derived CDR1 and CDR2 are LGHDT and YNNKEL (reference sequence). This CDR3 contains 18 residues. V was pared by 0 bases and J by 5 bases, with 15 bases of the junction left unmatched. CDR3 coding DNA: TGTGCCAGCAGCCAAGAAGAGGGGATACTAGCGATGGGCGAGACCCAGTACTTC. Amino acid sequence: CASSQEEGILAMGETQYF.

This CDR3 reads CASSATGSLYEQYF. Here the CDR3 DNA reads TGTGCCAGTAGCGCGACAGGGAGTTTGTACGAGCAGTACTTC. The chain combines TRBV19 with TRBJ2-7, with 7 positions matching TRBD1. J was trimmed by 4 bases and V by 6 bases; bases with no gene match: 9. The germline V gene has CDR1 LNHDA and CDR2 SQIVND (reference sequence). CDR3 size: 14 residues.

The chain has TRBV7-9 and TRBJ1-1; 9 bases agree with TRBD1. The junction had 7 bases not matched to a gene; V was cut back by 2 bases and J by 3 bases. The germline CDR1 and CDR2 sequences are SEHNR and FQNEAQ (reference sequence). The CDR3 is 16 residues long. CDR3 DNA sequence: TGTGCCAGCAGCTTACCGGGACAGGGCAGGGACACTGAAGCTTTCTTT. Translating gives CASSLPGQGRDTEAFF.

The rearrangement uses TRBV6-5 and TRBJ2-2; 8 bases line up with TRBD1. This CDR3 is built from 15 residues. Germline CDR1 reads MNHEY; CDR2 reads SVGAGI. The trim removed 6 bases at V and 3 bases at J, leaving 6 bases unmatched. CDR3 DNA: TGTGCCAGCAGCGTGCTGACAGGGGACACCGGGGAGCTGTTTTTT. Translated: CASSVLTGDTGELFF.

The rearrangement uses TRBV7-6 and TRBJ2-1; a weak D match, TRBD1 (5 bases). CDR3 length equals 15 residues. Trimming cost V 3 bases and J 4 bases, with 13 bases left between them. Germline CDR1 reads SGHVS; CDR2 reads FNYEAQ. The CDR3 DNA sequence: TGTGCCAGCAGCTTGACAGAGAAAACTTACAATGAGCAGTTCTTC. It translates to CASSLTEKTYNEQFF. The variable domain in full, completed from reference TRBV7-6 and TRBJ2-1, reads GAGVSQSPRYKVTKRGQDVALRCDPISGHVSLYWYRQALGQGPEFLTYFNYEAQQDKSGLPNDRFSAERPEGSISTLTIQRTEQRDSAMYRCASSLTEKTYNEQFFGPGTRLTVL.

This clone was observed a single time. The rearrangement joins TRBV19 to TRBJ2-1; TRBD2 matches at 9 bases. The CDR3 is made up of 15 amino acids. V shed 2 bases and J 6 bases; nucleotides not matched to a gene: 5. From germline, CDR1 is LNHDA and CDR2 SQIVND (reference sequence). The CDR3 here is CASSISSGRTNEQFF. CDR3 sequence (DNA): TGTGCCAGTAGTATAAGTAGCGGGAGAACCAATGAGCAGTTCTTC.

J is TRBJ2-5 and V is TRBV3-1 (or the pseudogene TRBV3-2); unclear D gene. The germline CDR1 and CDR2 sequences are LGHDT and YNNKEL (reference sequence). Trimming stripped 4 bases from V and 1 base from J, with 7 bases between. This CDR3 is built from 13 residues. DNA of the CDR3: TGTGCCAGCAGCCGCGTTGTCCAAGAGACCCAGTACTTC. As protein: CASSRVVQETQYF.

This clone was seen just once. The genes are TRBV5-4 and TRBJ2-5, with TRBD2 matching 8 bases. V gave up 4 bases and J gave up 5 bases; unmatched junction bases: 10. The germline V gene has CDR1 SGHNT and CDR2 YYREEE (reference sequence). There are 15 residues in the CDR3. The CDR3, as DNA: TGTGCCAGCAGCCTACCCGGGGGGGGCGGGGAGACCCAGTACTTC. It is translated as CASSLPGGGGETQYF.

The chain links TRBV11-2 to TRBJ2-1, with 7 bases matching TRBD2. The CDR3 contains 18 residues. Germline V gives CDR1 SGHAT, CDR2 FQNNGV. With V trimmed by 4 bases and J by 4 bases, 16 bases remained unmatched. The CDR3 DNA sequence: TGTGCCAGCAGCTCGAGAGGACTTGTAGCGGGTAATTACAATGAGCAGTTCTTC. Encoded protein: CASSSRGLVAGNYNEQFF.

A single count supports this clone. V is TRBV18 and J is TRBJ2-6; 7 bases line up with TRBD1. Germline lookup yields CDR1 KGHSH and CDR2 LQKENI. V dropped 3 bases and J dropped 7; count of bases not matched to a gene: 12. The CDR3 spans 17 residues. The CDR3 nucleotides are TGTGCCAGCTCACCGACGACAGGGACCTCTTCCGCCAACGTCCTGACTTTC. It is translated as CASSPTTGTSSANVLTF.

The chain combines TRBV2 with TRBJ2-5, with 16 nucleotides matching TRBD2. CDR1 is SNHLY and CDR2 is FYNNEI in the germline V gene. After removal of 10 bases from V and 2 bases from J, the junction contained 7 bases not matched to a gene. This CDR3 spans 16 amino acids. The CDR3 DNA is TGTGCCACCCTCCGGGGACTAGCGGGAGGGCAAGAGACCCAGTACTTC. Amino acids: CATLRGLAGGQETQYF.

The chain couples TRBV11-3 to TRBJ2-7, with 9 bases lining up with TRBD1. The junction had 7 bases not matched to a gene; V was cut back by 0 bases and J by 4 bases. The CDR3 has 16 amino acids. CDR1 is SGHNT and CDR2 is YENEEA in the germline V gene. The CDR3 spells CASSLERGTGQYEQYF. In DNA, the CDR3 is TGTGCCAGCAGCTTAGAAAGAGGGACAGGGCAATACGAGCAGTACTTC.